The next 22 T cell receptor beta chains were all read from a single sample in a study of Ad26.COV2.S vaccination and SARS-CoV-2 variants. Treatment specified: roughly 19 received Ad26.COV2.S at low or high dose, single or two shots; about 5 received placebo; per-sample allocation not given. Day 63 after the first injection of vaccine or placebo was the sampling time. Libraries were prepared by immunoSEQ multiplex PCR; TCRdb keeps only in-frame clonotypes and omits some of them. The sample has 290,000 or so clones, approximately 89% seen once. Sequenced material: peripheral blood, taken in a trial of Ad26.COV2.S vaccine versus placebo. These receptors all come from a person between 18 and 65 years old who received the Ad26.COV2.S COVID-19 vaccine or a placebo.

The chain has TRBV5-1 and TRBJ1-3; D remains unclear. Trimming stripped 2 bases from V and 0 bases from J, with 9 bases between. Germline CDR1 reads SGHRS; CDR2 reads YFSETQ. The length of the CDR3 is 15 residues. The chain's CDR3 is CASSFDKISGNTIYF. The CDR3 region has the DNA TGCGCCAGCAGCTTTGACAAGATCTCTGGAAACACCATATATTTT. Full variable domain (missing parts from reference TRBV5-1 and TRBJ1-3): KAGVTQTPRYLIKTRGQQVTLSCSPISGHRSVSWYQQTPGQGLQFLFEYFSETQRNKGNFPGRFSGRQFSNSRSEMNVSTLELGDSALYLCASSFDKISGNTIYFGEGSWLTVV.

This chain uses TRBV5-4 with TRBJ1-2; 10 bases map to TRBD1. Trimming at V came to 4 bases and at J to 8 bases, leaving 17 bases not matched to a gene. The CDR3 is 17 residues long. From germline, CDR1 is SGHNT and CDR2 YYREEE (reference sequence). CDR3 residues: CASSLPAPGQGRWGYTF. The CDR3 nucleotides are TGTGCCAGCAGCCTCCCAGCACCGGGACAGGGGCGGTGGGGCTACACCTTC. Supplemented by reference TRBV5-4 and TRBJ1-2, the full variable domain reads ETGVTQSPTHLIKTRGQQVTLRCSSQSGHNTVSWYQQALGQGPQFIFQYYREEENGRGNFPPRFSGLQFPNYSSELNVNALELDDSALYLCASSLPAPGQGRWGYTFGSGTRLTVV.

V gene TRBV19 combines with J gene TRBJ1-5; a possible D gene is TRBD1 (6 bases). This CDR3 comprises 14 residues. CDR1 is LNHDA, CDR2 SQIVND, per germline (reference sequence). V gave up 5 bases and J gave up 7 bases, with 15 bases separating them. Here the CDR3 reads CASSSGQNWQPQHF. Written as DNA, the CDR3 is TGTGCCAGTAGTTCAGGACAGAATTGGCAGCCCCAGCATTTT.

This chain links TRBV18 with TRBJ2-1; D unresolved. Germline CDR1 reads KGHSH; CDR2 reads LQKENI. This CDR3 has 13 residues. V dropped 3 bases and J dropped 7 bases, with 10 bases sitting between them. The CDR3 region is CASSPVRENEQFF. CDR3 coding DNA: TGTGCCAGCTCACCTGTCAGAGAAAATGAGCAGTTCTTC.

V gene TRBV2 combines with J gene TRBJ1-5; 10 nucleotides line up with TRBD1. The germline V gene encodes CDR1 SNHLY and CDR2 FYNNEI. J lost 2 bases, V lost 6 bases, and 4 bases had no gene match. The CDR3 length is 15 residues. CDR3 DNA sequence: TGTGCCAGCAGCAGAGGGACAGGGGGCAATCAGCCCCAGCATTTT. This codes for CASSRGTGGNQPQHF.

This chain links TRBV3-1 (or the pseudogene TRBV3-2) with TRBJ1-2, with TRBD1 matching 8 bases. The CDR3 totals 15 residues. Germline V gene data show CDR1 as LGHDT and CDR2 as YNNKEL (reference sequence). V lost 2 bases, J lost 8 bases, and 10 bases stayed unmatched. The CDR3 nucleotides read TGTGCCAGCAGCCAATACCAACAGGGGGTTGGGGGCTACACCTTC. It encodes CASSQYQQGVGGYTF.

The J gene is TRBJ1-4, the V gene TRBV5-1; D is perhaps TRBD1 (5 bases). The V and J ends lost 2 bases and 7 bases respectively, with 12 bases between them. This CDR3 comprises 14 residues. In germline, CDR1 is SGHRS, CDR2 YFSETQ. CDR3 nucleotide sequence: TGCGCCAGCAGCTTAGCAAGGCAGGGTGAAAAACTGTTTTTT. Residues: CASSLARQGEKLFF. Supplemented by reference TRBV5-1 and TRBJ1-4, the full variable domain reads KAGVTQTPRYLIKTRGQQVTLSCSPISGHRSVSWYQQTPGQGLQFLFEYFSETQRNKGNFPGRFSGRQFSNSRSEMNVSTLELGDSALYLCASSLARQGEKLFFGSGTQLSVL.

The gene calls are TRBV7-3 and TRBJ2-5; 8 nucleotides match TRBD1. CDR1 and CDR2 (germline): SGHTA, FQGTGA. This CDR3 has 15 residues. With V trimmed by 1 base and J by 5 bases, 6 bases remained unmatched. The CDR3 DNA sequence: TGTGCCAGCAGCTTAATGGCAGGGGGCTATGAGACCCAGTACTTC. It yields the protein CASSLMAGGYETQYF.

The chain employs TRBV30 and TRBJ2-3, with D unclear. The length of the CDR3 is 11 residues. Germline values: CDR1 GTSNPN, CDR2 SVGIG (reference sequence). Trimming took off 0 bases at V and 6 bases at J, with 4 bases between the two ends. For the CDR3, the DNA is TGTGCCTGGAGTGTACGGGATACGCAGTATTTT. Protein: CAWSVRDTQYF.

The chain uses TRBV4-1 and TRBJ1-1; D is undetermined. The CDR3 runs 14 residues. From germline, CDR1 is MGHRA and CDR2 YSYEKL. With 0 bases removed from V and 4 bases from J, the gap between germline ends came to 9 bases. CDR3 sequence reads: CASSQDRDGTEAFF. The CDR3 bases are TGCGCCAGCAGCCAAGATCGGGATGGCACTGAAGCTTTCTTT.

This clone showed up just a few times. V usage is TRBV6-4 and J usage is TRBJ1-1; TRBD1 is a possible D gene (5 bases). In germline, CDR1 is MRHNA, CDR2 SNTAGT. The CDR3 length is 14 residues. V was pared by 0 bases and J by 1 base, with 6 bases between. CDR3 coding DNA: TGTGCCAGCAGTGACTCAGGGGAGAACACTGAAGCTTTCTTT. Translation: CASSDSGENTEAFF.

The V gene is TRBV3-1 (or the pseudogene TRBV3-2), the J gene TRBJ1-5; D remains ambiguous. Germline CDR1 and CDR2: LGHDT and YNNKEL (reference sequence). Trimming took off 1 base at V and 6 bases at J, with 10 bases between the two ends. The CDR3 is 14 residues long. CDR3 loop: CASSQAGVSQPQHF. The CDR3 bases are TGTGCCAGCAGCCAAGCCGGAGTGAGTCAGCCCCAGCATTTT.

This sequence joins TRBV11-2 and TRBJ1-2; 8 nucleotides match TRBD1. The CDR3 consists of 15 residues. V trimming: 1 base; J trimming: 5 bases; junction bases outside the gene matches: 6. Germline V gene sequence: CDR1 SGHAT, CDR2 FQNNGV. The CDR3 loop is CASSLVPGQGYGYTF. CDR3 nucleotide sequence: TGTGCCAGCAGCTTAGTCCCTGGACAGGGATATGGCTACACCTTC.

The CDR3 protein is CASSSPSGGSETQYF. In DNA, the CDR3 is TGTGCCAGCAGCTCCCCTAGCGGGGGGTCGGAGACCCAGTACTTC. J is TRBJ2-5 and V is TRBV7-6, with 11 bases aligning to TRBD2. The CDR3 contains 15 residues. V lost 4 bases and J lost 5; bases outside the gene matches: 6. Germline V gene lookup returns CDR1 SGHVS and CDR2 FNYEAQ.

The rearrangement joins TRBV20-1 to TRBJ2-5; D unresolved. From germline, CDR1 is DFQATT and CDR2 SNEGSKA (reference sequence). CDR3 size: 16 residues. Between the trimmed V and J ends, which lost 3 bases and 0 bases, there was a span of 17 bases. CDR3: CSASRLREINQETQYF. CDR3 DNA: TGCAGTGCTAGTCGCCTACGCGAGATCAACCAAGAGACCCAGTACTTC.

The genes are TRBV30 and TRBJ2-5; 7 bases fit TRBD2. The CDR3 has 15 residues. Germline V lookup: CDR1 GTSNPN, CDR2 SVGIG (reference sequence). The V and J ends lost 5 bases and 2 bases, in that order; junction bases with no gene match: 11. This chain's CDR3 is CAWGPGGTFQETQYF. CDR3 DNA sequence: TGTGCCTGGGGACCGGGGGGAACCTTTCAAGAGACCCAGTACTTC.

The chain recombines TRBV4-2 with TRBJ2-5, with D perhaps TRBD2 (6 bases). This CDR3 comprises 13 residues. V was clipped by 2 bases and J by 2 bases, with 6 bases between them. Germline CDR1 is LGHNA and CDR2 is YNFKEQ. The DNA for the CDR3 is TGTGCCAGCAGCCAACGGGGGCAAGAGACCCAGTACTTC. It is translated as CASSQRGQETQYF.

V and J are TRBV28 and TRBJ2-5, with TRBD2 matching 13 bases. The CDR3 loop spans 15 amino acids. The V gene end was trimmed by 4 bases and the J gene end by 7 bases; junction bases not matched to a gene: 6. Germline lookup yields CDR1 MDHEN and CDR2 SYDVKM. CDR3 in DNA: TGTGCCAGCAGTTCCCCCAGACTAGCGGGGGGGACCCAGTACTTC. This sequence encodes CASSSPRLAGGTQYF.

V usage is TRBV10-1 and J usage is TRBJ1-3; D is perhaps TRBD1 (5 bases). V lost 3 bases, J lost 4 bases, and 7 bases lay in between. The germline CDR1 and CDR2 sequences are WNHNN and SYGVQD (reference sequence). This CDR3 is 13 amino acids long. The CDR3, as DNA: TGCGCCAGCAGTGACGGACAAGGAAACACCATATATTTT. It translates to CASSDGQGNTIYF.

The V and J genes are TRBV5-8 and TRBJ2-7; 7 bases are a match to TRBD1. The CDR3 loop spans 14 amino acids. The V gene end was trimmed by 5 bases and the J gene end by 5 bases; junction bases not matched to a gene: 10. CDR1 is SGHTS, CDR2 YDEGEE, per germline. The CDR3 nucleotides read TGTGCCAGCAGACGACAGGGAAGATGGGACGAGCAGTACTTC. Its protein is CASRRQGRWDEQYF. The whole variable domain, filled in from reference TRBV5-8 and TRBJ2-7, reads EAGVTQSPTHLIKTRGQQATLRCSPISGHTSVYWYQQALGLGLQFLLWYDEGEERNRGNFPPRFSGRQFPNYSSELNVNALELEDSALYLCASRRQGRWDEQYFGPGTRLTVT.

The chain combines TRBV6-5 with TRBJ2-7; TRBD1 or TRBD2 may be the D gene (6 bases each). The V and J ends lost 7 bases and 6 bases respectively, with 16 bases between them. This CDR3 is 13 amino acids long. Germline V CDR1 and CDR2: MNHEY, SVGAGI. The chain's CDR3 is CASTSPGAAEQYF. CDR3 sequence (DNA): TGTGCCAGCACGAGCCCGGGGGCAGCCGAGCAGTACTTC.

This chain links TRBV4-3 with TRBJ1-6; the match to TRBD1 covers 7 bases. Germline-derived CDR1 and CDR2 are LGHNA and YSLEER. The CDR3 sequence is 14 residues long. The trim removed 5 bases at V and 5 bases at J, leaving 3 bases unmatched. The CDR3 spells CASSEQGDNSPLHF. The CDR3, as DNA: TGCGCCAGCAGCGAGCAGGGGGATAATTCACCCCTCCACTTT.